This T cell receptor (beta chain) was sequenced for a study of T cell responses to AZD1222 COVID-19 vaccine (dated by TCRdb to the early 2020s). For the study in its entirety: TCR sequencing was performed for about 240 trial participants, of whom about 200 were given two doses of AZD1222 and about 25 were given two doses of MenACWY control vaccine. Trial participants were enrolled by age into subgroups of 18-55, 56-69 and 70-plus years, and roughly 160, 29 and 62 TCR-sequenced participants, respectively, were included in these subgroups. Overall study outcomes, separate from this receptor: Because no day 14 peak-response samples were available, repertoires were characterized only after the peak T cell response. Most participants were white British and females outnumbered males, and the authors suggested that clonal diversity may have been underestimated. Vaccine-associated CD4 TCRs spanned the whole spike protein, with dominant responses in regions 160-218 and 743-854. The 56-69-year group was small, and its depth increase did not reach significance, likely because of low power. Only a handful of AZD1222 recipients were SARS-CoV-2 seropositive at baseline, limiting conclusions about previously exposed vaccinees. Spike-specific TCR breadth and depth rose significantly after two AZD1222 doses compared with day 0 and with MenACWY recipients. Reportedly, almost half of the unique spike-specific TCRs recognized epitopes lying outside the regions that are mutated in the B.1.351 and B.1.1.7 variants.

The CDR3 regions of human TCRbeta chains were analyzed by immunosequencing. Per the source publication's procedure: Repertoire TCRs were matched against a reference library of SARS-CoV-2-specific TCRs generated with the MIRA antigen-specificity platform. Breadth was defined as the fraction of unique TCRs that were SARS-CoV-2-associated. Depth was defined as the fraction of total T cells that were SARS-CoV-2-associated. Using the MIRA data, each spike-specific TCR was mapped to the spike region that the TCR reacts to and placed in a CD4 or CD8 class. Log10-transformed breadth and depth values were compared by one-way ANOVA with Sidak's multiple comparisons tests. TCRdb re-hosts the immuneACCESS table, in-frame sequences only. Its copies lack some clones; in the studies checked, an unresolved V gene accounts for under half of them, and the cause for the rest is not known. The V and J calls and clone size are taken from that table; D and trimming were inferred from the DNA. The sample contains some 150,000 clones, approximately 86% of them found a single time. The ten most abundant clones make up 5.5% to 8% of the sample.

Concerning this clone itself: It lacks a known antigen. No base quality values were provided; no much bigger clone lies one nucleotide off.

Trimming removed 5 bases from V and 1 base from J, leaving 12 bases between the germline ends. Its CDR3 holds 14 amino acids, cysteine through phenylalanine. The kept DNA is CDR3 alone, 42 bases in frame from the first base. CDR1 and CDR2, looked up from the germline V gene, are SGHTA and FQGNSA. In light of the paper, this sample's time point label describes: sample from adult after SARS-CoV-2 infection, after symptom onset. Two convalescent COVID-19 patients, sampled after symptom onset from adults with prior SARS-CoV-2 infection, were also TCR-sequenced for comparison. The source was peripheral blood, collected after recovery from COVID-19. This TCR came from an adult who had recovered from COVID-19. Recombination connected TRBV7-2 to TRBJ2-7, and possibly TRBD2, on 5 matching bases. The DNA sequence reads TGTGCCAGCAGCCCCAGACTAACTTCCTACGAGCAGTACTTC. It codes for CASSPRLTSYEQYF.